This T cell receptor (beta chain) was sequenced in a study of OX40 agonist ivuxolimab in advanced cancers. Overall study context: The dose of intravenous ivuxolimab that patients received every 2 weeks ranged from 0.01 to 10 mg/kg. Hepatocellular carcinoma, melanoma, renal cell or head and neck cancer occurred in dose-escalation patients. At under 85% male, the cohort had a mean age of approximately 64 years, ranging from about 20 to 80. Allowance was made for prior anti-PD-1, anti-PD-L1 or anti-CTLA-4 therapy, and roughly 40% had some.

Clones were read by immunoSEQ multiplex PCR, and TCRdb kept only the in-frame ones, dropping some. The repertoire includes 100,000 to 150,000 clones, just under 95% of them detected once, and roughly 0.8% sits in the top ten. Trimming took off 7 bases at V and 5 bases at J, with 23 bases between the two ends. Germline V gene sequence: CDR1 SNHLY, CDR2 FYNNEI. This CDR3 comprises 16 residues. This rearrangement joins TRBV2 to TRBJ2-5; either TRBD1 or TRBD2 may supply D (7 bases each). The starting material was CD4+ or CD8+ T cells sorted from blood, obtained in a trial of the OX40 agonist ivuxolimab. This receptor was identified in an adult with an advanced solid tumor such as melanoma, head and neck, liver or kidney cancer. The CDR3 DNA follows: TGTGCCAGCATCCAGGGGGGGGGAGTCCTGTCGGAGACCCAGTACTTC. Translation: CASIQGGGVLSETQYF.